This TCR beta chain stems from a study of metastatic and nonmetastatic thyroid tumors. Study overall: The comparison covered peripheral blood and tumor or nodule tissue in malignant and benign thyroid patients.

TCRdb reanalyzed the PCR reads with MiXCR. The table includes roughly 30,000 clones, under 20% detected once. Trimming stripped 0 bases from V and 4 bases from J, with 12 bases between. This CDR3 spans 15 amino acids. Germline assignment: CDR1 LGHDT and CDR2 YNNKEL (reference sequence). This clone was observed a few times. A much larger clone differs by one base, so this may be a read error. Before thyroid surgery, none of the patients had received any treatment. This TCR derives from a female donor with papillary thyroid cancer or a benign thyroid nodule (not recorded which). Some clones in this sample may be carry-over from other donors' samples. The specimen sequenced was blood. This chain links TRBV3-1 with TRBJ1-2; the D is unclear. CDR3 protein: CASSQDSESTYGYTF. CDR3 in DNA: TGTGCCAGCAGCCAAGATAGTGAGTCTACCTATGGCTACACCTTC.